This record looks at one T cell receptor beta chain sequence and its context. Its cognate antigen is unknown. Germline V gene data show CDR1 as KGHDR and CDR2 as SFDVKD. V shed 7 bases and J shed 3 bases, with 18 bases lying between them. The CDR3 is 15 residues long. The data were obtained in a study of vaccination and CD4 T cells after COVID-19. Study context: Two of the convalescents were Hispanic, and convalescents were six males and four females. The study collected post-vaccine samples a median about 71 days after dose two, with a range of 14 to 241. Overlapping spike peptides served as the stimulus for the cells. These peptides came from SARS-CoV-2 and from the common cold coronaviruses HCoV-NL63, HCoV-OC43 and HCoV-229E.

Documented treatment: 10-day PBMC culture with coronavirus spike peptide pools or control peptides (ViraFEST assay). Once obtained from cultured CD4+ T cells, the DNA was sequenced using the Oncomine TCR Beta short-read assay. TCRdb reanalysed the PCR reads using MiXCR and keeps one entry per CDR3 protein. The table lists about 9,100 distinct CDR3 sequences, about 67% of them singletons. Study-level points and caveats: From a median of roughly 21 to 38, SARS-CoV-2-reactive clonotypes increased, though not significantly.

This receptor was taken from a human donor who had recovered from COVID-19. What was sequenced was CD4+ T cells from blood, cultured in vitro. This chain uses TRBV24-1 with TRBJ2-7; the D gene could be TRBD1 or TRBD2 (5 bases each). The CDR3 region is CATRNWDGRCYEQYF. The CDR3 bases are TGTGCCACCAGGAACTGGGACGGAAGGTGCTACGAGCAGTACTTC.